These 10 T cell receptor beta chains came from one sample sequenced in a study of blood T cell repertoires in COVID-19. Here immunoSEQ multiplex PCR was the method, and the copy in TCRdb shows in-frame clones only, minus some. The sample lists 200,000 to 300,000 clones, over 75% seen once, with 2.5% to 3.5% in the top ten. Input material: PBMCs or T cells enriched from blood (not recorded which). These receptors originate from a woman aged 40 to 50 who had been exposed to COVID-19.

With regard to this clone: One end of the junction varies from germline; a read error may be responsible. V is TRBV5-1 and J is TRBJ2-3; no firm D call. In germline, CDR1 is SGHRS, CDR2 YFSETQ. The CDR3 is made up of 12 amino acids. The CDR3 nucleotides read TGTGCCAGCAGCGAGAACACAGATACGCAGTATTTT. Translating gives CASSENTDTQYF.

The rearrangement links TRBV29-1 to TRBJ2-2; D possibly corresponds to TRBD1 (6 bases). In germline, CDR1 is SQVTM, CDR2 ANQGSEA. Trimming stripped 7 bases from V and 5 bases from J, with 14 bases between. The CDR3 consists of 13 residues. The CDR3 bases are TGCAGCGGTACGCCCGGGACAACCGGGGAGCTGTTTTTT. Translating it yields CSGTPGTTGELFF.

The chain has TRBV28 and TRBJ1-2; D is uncertain. In germline, CDR1 is MDHEN, CDR2 SYDVKM. V was cut by 5 bases and J by 3 bases, with 10 bases left in between. The CDR3 runs 13 residues. Here the CDR3 DNA reads TGTGCCAGCAGTCCAACCAGGCACTATGGCTACACCTTC. Its protein product is CASSPTRHYGYTF.

The chain uses TRBV12-3 or TRBV12-4 and TRBJ1-3, with D uncertain. This CDR3 is built from 13 residues. V lost 4 bases to trimming and J lost 8 bases, with 12 bases between them. The CDR3 sequence is CASSYRIRDTIYF. In DNA, the CDR3 is TGTGCCAGCAGTTATCGAATTCGGGACACCATATATTTT.

The V call is TRBV4-2, the J call TRBJ2-2, with TRBD2 matching over 7 bases. The CDR3 runs to 18 residues. Germline loops: CDR1 LGHNA, CDR2 YNFKEQ. V shed 0 bases, J shed 1 base, and the junction held 8 bases outside the gene matches. CDR3 nucleotide sequence: TGTGCCAGCAGCCAAGAAAATGCTCCGGGGGGGAACACCGGGGAGCTGTTTTTT. This gives the protein CASSQENAPGGNTGELFF.

The V and J genes are TRBV5-1 and TRBJ1-2; 9 nucleotides match TRBD1. Germline V gene sequence: CDR1 SGHRS, CDR2 YFSETQ. V lost 0 bases, J lost 4 bases, and 7 bases stayed unmatched. This CDR3 has 16 residues. CDR3 protein: CASSLGNRGLVYGYTF. The CDR3 bases are TGCGCCAGCAGCTTGGGTAACAGGGGGCTGGTCTATGGCTACACCTTC.

The chain has TRBV29-1 and TRBJ1-2; 8 bases agree with TRBD1. Germline-derived CDR1 and CDR2 are SQVTM and ANQGSEA. The V segment lost 1 base and the J segment 6 bases; nucleotides outside the gene matches: 13. The CDR3 length is 16 residues. The CDR3 sequence: CSVEGGATGGFDGYTF. The CDR3 DNA follows: TGCAGCGTTGAAGGAGGGGCCACAGGGGGGTTTGATGGCTACACCTTC.

The V call is TRBV6-6, the J call TRBJ1-6; 12 bases map to TRBD1. CDR1 is MNHNY and CDR2 is SVGAGI in the germline V gene (reference sequence). The junction had 14 bases not matched to a gene; V was cut back by 5 bases and J by 9 bases. The CDR3 extends over 18 amino acids. The DNA of the CDR3 is TGTGCCAGCAGTCCTCTATCTCCGGGACAGGGGGCCAGTTCACCCCTCCACTTT. Protein product: CASSPLSPGQGASSPLHF.

The rearrangement joins TRBV19 to TRBJ1-6; D uncertain. Germline assignment: CDR1 LNHDA and CDR2 SQIVND (reference sequence). The CDR3 is 17 residues long. Trimming took 1 base from V and 5 from J, leaving 15 bases between them. The CDR3 here is CASSIGERRGNNSPLHF. The CDR3 nucleotides read TGTGCCAGTAGTATAGGAGAAAGAAGAGGGAATAATTCACCCCTCCACTTT.

Details on this clone: Its ends do not fully match the called genes, so a read error is possible. The chain joins TRBV15 to TRBJ1-6, with 7 bases aligning to TRBD1. This CDR3 has 14 amino acids. Per the germline V gene, CDR1 is LNHNV and CDR2 is YYDKDF (reference sequence). CDR3 sequence reads: CATSRDRLGDSPTF. Here the CDR3 DNA reads TGTGCCACCAGCAGAGATCGATTAGGGGACAGCCCGACCTTT.